The TCR beta chain under discussion was sequenced for a study of cytomegalovirus exposure and HLA in healthy donors. Whole-study findings and limits: From TCR beta sequences, most subjects' HLA-A and HLA-B alleles were reportedly predicted accurately. Across donors, presence/absence analyses took sequencing depth to be roughly uniform.

As regards this clone: Its cognate antigen is unknown.

This PCR relied on a set of 60 Vbeta primers and 13 Jbeta primers. The protocol was immunoSEQ multiplex PCR, while the TCRdb copy is restricted to in-frame clones and leaves out a portion. The sample lists 100,000 to 150,000 clones, around 80% seen once, with approximately 11% in the top ten. Sequencing was performed on PBMCs. The TCR comes from a man aged 30 to 39 in good health and CMV-seropositive.

The CDR3 sequence: CASSEGSGRGYTF. The CDR3 DNA is TGTGCCAGCAGTGAAGGCTCAGGGCGAGGCTACACCTTC. The chain couples TRBV2 to TRBJ1-2; a weak D match, TRBD1 (5 bases). Between the trimmed V and J ends, which lost 1 base and 8 bases, there was a span of 11 bases. This CDR3 has 13 residues. Germline CDR1 SNHLY, CDR2 FYNNEI.